These 13 T cell receptor beta chains were sequenced from one sample in a study of cytotoxic CD8 clonotypes in ibrutinib-treated CLL. Sequencing was performed with immunoSEQ multiplex PCR; in TCRdb, only in-frame clones are kept and a portion is missing. The table lists hundreds of thousands of clones, about three quarters of them singletons, with over 15% in the top ten. The starting material was PBMCs, obtained after 24 months of ibrutinib treatment. Source of these receptors: a human donor with chronic lymphocytic leukemia.

The V call is TRBV7-9, the J call TRBJ2-5; D may correspond to TRBD1 or TRBD2 (5 bases each). In germline, CDR1 is SEHNR, CDR2 FQNEAQ (reference sequence). V lost 4 bases and J lost 5, with 11 bases in between. This CDR3 region has 13 residues. CDR3 in DNA: TGTGCCAGCAGCTCCGAGGGGCGGGAGACCCAGTACTTC. Translation: CASSSEGRETQYF.

The chain joins TRBV12-5 to TRBJ2-5, with D maybe TRBD2 (6 bases). V was pared by 5 bases and J by 5 bases, with 12 bases between. Looked up from germline, CDR1 is LGHNT and CDR2 is FRNRAP. The CDR3 sequence is 13 residues long. CDR3 sequence (DNA): TGTGCTAGTGGTCGGGAGCCGGGGGAGACCCAGTACTTC. It codes for CASGREPGETQYF. Full variable domain (rest looked up from reference TRBV12-5 and TRBJ2-5): DARVTQTPRHKVTEMGQEVTMRCQPILGHNTVFWYRQTMMQGLELLAYFRNRAPLDDSGMPKDRFSAEMPDATLATLKIQPSEPRDSAVYFCASGREPGETQYFGPGTRLLVL.

The chain combines TRBV9 with TRBJ2-7; D remains unclear. Trimming pared 1 base from V and 0 bases from J, leaving 5 bases between. This CDR3 has 13 amino acids. Germline V gene lookup returns CDR1 SGDLS and CDR2 YYNGEE. As DNA, the CDR3 is TGTGCCAGCAGCGTACAGAGCTCCTACGAGCAGTACTTC. Residues: CASSVQSSYEQYF.

The J gene is TRBJ2-1, the V gene TRBV7-9; D is possibly TRBD1 or TRBD2 (5 bases each). The germline CDR1 and CDR2 sequences are SEHNR and FQNEAQ (reference sequence). The CDR3 length is 17 residues. V lost 2 bases and J lost 4, with 18 bases in between. The CDR3 nucleotides read TGTGCCAGCAGCTTACGTCTTCTGGGACGGTTGTACAATGAGCAGTTCTTC. The encoded protein is CASSLRLLGRLYNEQFF.

This clone was observed a single time. This CDR3 reads CASSPYQETQYF. The CDR3 nucleotides read TGTGCCAGCAGTCCGTACCAAGAGACCCAGTACTTC. This chain links TRBV28 with TRBJ2-5; no definite D call. The ends were cut back, 5 bases at V and 0 bases at J, with 4 bases in the middle. Germline-derived CDR1 and CDR2 are MDHEN and SYDVKM. This CDR3 spans 12 amino acids.

The rearrangement joins TRBV30 to TRBJ2-2; the D is unclear. The CDR3 covers 11 residues. The ends were cut back, 1 base at V and 7 bases at J, with 4 bases in the middle. Per the germline V gene, CDR1 is GTSNPN and CDR2 is SVGIG (reference sequence). The CDR3 reads CAWSEYGELFF. Written as DNA, the CDR3 is TGTGCCTGGAGTGAATACGGGGAGCTGTTTTTT.

The CDR3 nucleotides are TGCGCCAGCAGCCTCGACAGGGTTCGGCAGTACTTC. This gives the protein CASSLDRVRQYF. The gene calls are TRBV5-1 and TRBJ2-7; 7 bases fit TRBD1. The germline V gene encodes CDR1 SGHRS and CDR2 YFSETQ. Trimming cost V 4 bases and J 9 bases; bases outside gene matches: 7. This CDR3 region has 12 residues.

This clone was counted only a few times. The V and J genes are TRBV7-2 and TRBJ1-2; tentative D call: TRBD1 (6 bases). Germline assignment: CDR1 SGHTA and CDR2 FQGNSA. V was clipped by 4 bases and J by 7 bases, with 19 bases between them. The CDR3 covers 15 residues. The CDR3 coding sequence is TGTGCCAGCAGCTCAGGGGTAGGGGCTCTTTTTGGCTACACCTTC. Amino acid sequence: CASSSGVGALFGYTF.

The chain has TRBV18 and TRBJ1-2; TRBD1 aligns across 7 bases. The CDR3 contains 14 residues. Per the germline V gene, CDR1 is KGHSH and CDR2 is LQKENI. The ends lost 4 bases at V and 4 bases at J; junction bases unmatched: 6. Here the CDR3 DNA reads TGTGCCAGCTCACAAGGGGGCGCAAGCTATGGCTACACCTTC. This encodes CASSQGGASYGYTF.

Only a few counts were recorded for this clone. V gene TRBV6-1 combines with J gene TRBJ1-2; D not certain. The CDR3 is 13 residues long. Germline V gives CDR1 MNHNS, CDR2 SASEGT. Between the trimmed V and J ends, which lost 11 bases and 0 bases, there was a span of 13 bases. CDR3 amino acids: CASRIYTNYGYTF. DNA for the CDR3: TGTGCCTCCAGGATTTATACTAACTATGGCTACACCTTC.

This chain links TRBV10-3 with TRBJ2-3, with a possible D match to TRBD1 (6 bases). The V gene lost 10 bases and the J gene lost 4 bases, with 12 bases spanning the gap. The CDR3 extends over 12 amino acids. CDR1 ENHRY and CDR2 SYGVKD come from the germline V gene. This CDR3 reads CATQGIADTQYF. CDR3 sequence (DNA): TGTGCCACCCAGGGGATCGCAGATACGCAGTATTTT.

The chain couples TRBV2 to TRBJ1-3; D call uncertain. The length of the CDR3 is 13 residues. Between the trimmed V and J ends, which lost 7 bases and 3 bases, there was a span of 10 bases. CDR1 is SNHLY, CDR2 FYNNEI, per germline. The CDR3 coding sequence is TGTGCCAGCAAGGCGCAGCTTGGAAACACCATATATTTT. The encoded protein is CASKAQLGNTIYF.

The V and J genes are TRBV4-1 and TRBJ1-5; weak D call: TRBD1 (6 bases). Germline V lookup: CDR1 MGHRA, CDR2 YSYEKL. V was shortened by 0 bases and J by 7 bases, with 13 bases between the two germline ends. The CDR3 is 15 residues long. CDR3 coding DNA: TGCGCCAGCAGCCAAGATCCGGGGGCTGGACAGCCCCAGCATTTT. It is translated as CASSQDPGAGQPQHF.